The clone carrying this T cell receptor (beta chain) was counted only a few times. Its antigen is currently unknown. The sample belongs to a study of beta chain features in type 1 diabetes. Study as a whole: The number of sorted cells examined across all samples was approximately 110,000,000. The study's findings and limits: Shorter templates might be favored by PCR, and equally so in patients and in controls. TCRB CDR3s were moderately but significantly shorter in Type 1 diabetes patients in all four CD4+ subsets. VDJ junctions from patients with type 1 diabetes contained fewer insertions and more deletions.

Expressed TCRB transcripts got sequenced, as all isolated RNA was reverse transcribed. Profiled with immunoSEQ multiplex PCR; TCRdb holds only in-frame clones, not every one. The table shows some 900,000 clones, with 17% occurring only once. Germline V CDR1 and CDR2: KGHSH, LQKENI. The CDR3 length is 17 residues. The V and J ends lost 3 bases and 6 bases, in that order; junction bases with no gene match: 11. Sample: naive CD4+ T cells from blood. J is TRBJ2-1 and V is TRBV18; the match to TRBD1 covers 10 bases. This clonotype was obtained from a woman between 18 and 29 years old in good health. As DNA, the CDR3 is TGTGCCAGCTCACCTAAAAAGGGGGACAGGGGATTCAATGAGCAGTTCTTC. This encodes CASSPKKGDRGFNEQFF.